These T cell receptor beta chains were read from a single sample in a study of shared clonotypes between healthy human individuals. Some clones are missing from TCRdb's copy, which holds only in-frame ones; the method was immunoSEQ multiplex PCR. The sample gives roughly 1,000,000 clones, approximately 80% of which show up once; approximately 0.5% is in the top ten. The sample was memory CD4+ T cells from PBMCs. These receptors were obtained from a man aged 18-30 years in good health. Some clones in this sample may be carry-over from other donors' samples. Each CDR3 is given with its conserved first and last residue. A D gene is named only where the DNA matches it firmly. For some rows the clone size is stated as once, few or many, or as a class when expanded; others skip it.

TRBD1 | TRBJ2-7 | 18 | TRBV19 | . | TGTGCCAGTAGTCTCCATGATGGACAGGGCGCCGGACACTACGAGCAGTACTTC | CASSLHDGQGAGHYEQYF
. | TRBJ1-4 | 15 | TRBV9 | . | TGTGCCAGCAACGTGAACGGGGGATCTAATGAAAAACTGTTTTTT | CASNVNGGSNEKLFF
. | TRBJ2-3 | 15 | TRBV6-1 | . | TGTGCCAGCAGCTTGACAGGCGGTGTCGGGGATACGCAGTATTTT | CASSLTGGVGDTQYF
. | TRBJ2-7 | 16 | TRBV4-3 | few | TGCGCCAGCAGCCACCTAGGGGGGGCCCGGGGCTACGAGCAGTACTTC | CASSHLGGARGYEQYF
. | TRBJ2-1 | 12 | TRBV28 | . | TGTGCCAGCAGTTCCCTCTACAATGAGCAGTTCTTC | CASSSLYNEQFF
. | TRBJ1-1 | 14 | TRBV27 | . | TGTGCCAGCAGTTTATTCCGGTCGAACACTGAAGCTTTCTTT | CASSLFRSNTEAFF
. | TRBJ2-3 | 13 | TRBV18 | few | TGTGCCAGCTCGCGGCTAGCAGCAGATACGCAGTATTTT | CASSRLAADTQYF
TRBD1 | TRBJ1-1 | 14 | TRBV15 | . | TGTGCCACCAGCCCGCGGACAGGGGGGCCTAGAGCTTTCTTT | CATSPRTGGPRAFF
. | TRBJ1-2 | 13 | TRBV9 | . | TGTGCCAGCAGCGCCGACGAGACAGGAGGCTACACCTTC | CASSADETGGYTF
TRBD1 | TRBJ1-1 | 16 | TRBV9 | . | TGTGCCAGCAGCGCCAAACAGGGGGCGGGGAACACTGAAGCTTTCTTT | CASSAKQGAGNTEAFF
. | TRBJ2-7 | 14 | TRBV15 | . | TGTGCCACCAGCAGAGATCTGGGGACCTACGAGCAGTACTTC | CATSRDLGTYEQYF
. | TRBJ1-1 | 14 | TRBV28 | few | TGTGCCAGCAGGTCACGGGGCGGGAACACTGAAGCTTTCTTT | CASRSRGGNTEAFF
. | TRBJ2-5 | 14 | TRBV7-2 | . | TGTGCCAGCAGCAAAACAGGATTTCAAGAGACCCAGTACTTC | CASSKTGFQETQYF
TRBD2 | TRBJ2-2 | 15 | TRBV7-9 | . | TGTGCCAGCAGCTCCCGACTAGCGGGAGACGGGGAGCTGTTTTTT | CASSSRLAGDGELFF